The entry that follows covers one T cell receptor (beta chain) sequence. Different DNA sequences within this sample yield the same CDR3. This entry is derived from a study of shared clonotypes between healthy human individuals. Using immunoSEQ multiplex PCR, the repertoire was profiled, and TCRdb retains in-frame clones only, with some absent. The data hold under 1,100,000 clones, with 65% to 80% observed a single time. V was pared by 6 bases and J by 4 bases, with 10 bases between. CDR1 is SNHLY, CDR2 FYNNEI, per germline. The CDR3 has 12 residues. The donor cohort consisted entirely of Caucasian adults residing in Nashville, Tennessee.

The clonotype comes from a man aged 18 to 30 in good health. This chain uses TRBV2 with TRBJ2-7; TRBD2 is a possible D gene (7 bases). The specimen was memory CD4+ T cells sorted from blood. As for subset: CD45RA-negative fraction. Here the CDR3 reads CASRQGGYEQYF. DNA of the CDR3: TGTGCCAGCAGACAGGGAGGGTACGAGCAGTACTTC. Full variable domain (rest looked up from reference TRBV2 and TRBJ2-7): EPEVTQTPSHQVTQMGQEVILRCVPISNHLYFYWYRQILGQKVEFLVSFYNNEISEKSEIFDDQFSVERPDGSNFTLKIRSTKLEDSAMYFCASRQGGYEQYFGPGTRLTVT.